This TCR beta chain is drawn from a study of CD8 T cells in ankylosing spondylitis. The length of the CDR3 is 15 residues. The V and J ends lost 3 bases and 0 bases respectively, with 13 bases between them. From germline, CDR1 is SGHDT and CDR2 YYEEEE. Using quantitative 5'-RACE with molecular barcodes, the authors made TCR beta libraries. From the 5' RACE reads, TCRdb called clonotypes with MiXCR, one entry per CDR3 protein. The table lists 200,000 to 300,000 distinct CDR3 sequences, over 9.5% of them singletons, with roughly 2.5% in the top ten. There are many counts of this clonotype. Its antigen is still unknown. Study-level points and caveats: Peripheral blood samples showed relatively rare disease-linked clones, and these clones were CD8+. Several of the motif variants were reported before in synovial fluid and blood from reactive arthritis. Reportedly, significant enrichment of disease-linked clones occurred in matched ankylosing spondylitis synovial fluid.

The V gene is TRBV5-6, the J gene TRBJ2-7, with D unresolved. The sequencing input was blood, either unsorted or a sorted T cell fraction (not recorded which). The sequence derives from a male donor with ankylosing spondylitis or in good health (not recorded which). CDR3 region: CASSSKARSSYEQYF. CDR3 nucleotides: TGTGCCAGCAGCTCTAAGGCCAGGAGCTCCTACGAGCAGTACTTC.